This note documents a single T cell receptor (beta chain) sequence. The antigen is unknown. TCRdb re-called the 5' RACE reads with MiXCR, one entry per CDR3 protein. The table shows about 430,000 distinct CDR3 sequences, with approximately 25% occurring only once. This specimen belongs to a study of T-cell memory formation after mild COVID-19. In the study overall: Largely donor-specific sequence clusters came from a couple of donors. Findings and limits, study-wide: Pre-infection memory carried some responding clones, suggesting that cross-reactive memory joined. Second-wave clones peaking on day 37 lacked confirmed SARS-CoV-2 specificity. The study found balanced CD4/CD8 in clones contracting day 15 to 85 and a CD4+ lean in later expanders.

This TCR derives from an adult woman who had mild COVID-19 (a few samples of this study predate the infection). Cell type and time point are not known. Sequenced input: PBMCs or a T cell subset sorted from them (not recorded which).

The CDR3 DNA sequence: TGTGCCAGCAGCTTAAGCGGGACAAAAGAGACCCAGTACTTC. Its protein product is CASSLSGTKETQYF. V is TRBV7-9 and J is TRBJ2-5, with a weak D call TRBD2 (7 bases). The CDR3 spans 14 residues. Germline assignment: CDR1 SEHNR and CDR2 FQNEAQ (reference sequence). Trimming cost V 2 bases and J 3 bases, with 10 bases left between them.